Detailed here is one TCR beta chain. The sample is drawn from a study of blood T cell repertoires in COVID-19. The germline CDR1 and CDR2 sequences are SNHLY and FYNNEI. V was pared by 5 bases and J by 4 bases, with 9 bases of the junction left unmatched. CDR3 length: 16 amino acids. Method: immunoSEQ multiplex PCR; TCRdb's copy keeps in-frame clones and lacks some. The table includes 80,000 to 100,000 clones, approximately 90% detected once. The chain employs TRBV2 and TRBJ1-2; 11 bases line up with TRBD1. The sample taken for sequencing was peripheral blood. This sequence originates from a man between 60 and 70 years old with acute or convalescent COVID-19. CDR3 in DNA: TGTGCCAGCAGTACCCCCGGGACAGGGGGGTTCTATGGCTACACCTTC. It is translated as CASSTPGTGGFYGYTF. Full variable domain (outside the CDR3, taken from reference TRBV2 and TRBJ1-2): EPEVTQTPSHQVTQMGQEVILRCVPISNHLYFYWYRQILGQKVEFLVSFYNNEISEKSEIFDDQFSVERPDGSNFTLKIRSTKLEDSAMYFCASSTPGTGGFYGYTFGSGTRLTVV.